Presented here are 18 T cell receptor beta chains from one specimen sequenced in a study of CD8 T cells in Susac syndrome. Reverse transcription of about 0.45 to 1 ug RNA was carried out with random hexamers. TCRdb itself ran the immunoSEQ multiplex PCR reads through MiXCR, one entry per CDR3 protein. The sample has some 110,000 distinct CDR3 sequences, 90% to 95% seen once; the top ten hold about 0.3%. Sequenced sample: CD8+ T cells from PBMCs. The receptors derive from a human donor with Susac syndrome.

The V gene is TRBV2, the J gene TRBJ2-7, with 7 bases matching TRBD1. Germline trimming cut 8 bases from V and 2 bases from J; bases unmatched to any gene: 9. The CDR3 is made up of 14 amino acids. Germline assignment: CDR1 SNHLY and CDR2 FYNNEI. The CDR3 is CASSILGQAYEQYF. The CDR3 DNA reads TGTGCCAGCTCAATCCTCGGACAGGCCTACGAGCAGTACTTC. Supplemented by reference TRBV2 and TRBJ2-7, the full variable domain reads EPEVTQTPSHQVTQMGQEVILRCVPISNHLYFYWYRQILGQKVEFLVSFYNNEISEKSEIFDDQFSVERPDGSNFTLKIRSTKLEDSAMYFCASSILGQAYEQYFGPGTRLTVT.

V gene TRBV5-6 combines with J gene TRBJ2-2, with a tentative D call TRBD1 (5 bases). The CDR3 is 16 amino acids. The V end was cut by 0 bases, the J end by 8 bases, with 17 bases between. Germline CDR1 is SGHDT and CDR2 is YYEEEE. The CDR3 region has the DNA TGTGCCAGCAGCTTGGGCTGGTCAGGGCCCTCAGGGGAGCTGTTTTTT. Amino acid sequence: CASSLGWSGPSGELFF.

The genes are TRBV25-1 and TRBJ2-7; no firm D call. This CDR3 region has 14 residues. Germline CDR1 reads MGHDK; CDR2 reads SYGVNS. V lost 1 base and J 3 bases, leaving 10 bases between the germline ends. The CDR3 loop reads CASSEFHTDYEQYF. In DNA form, the CDR3 reads TGTGCCAGCAGTGAATTCCACACCGACTACGAGCAGTACTTC.

Comments on this clonotype: A read error may produce the germline difference seen at one junction end. This chain connects TRBV2 to TRBJ2-3; D is unclear. CDR1 SNHLY and CDR2 FYNNEI come from the germline V gene. The CDR3 covers 14 residues. The CDR3 nucleotides are TGTGCCAGCAGTGAAGTCAGGAGCACGGATACGCAGTATTTT. Translating it yields CASSEVRSTDTQYF.

The chain combines TRBV13 with TRBJ1-1; D is undetermined. The CDR3 length is 11 residues. V lost 8 bases and J lost 4, with 8 bases in between. CDR1 and CDR2 (germline): PRHDT, FYEKMQ (reference sequence). The CDR3 reads CASRSITEAFF. DNA for the CDR3: TGTGCCAGCCGGAGTATCACTGAAGCTTTCTTT.

The rearrangement links TRBV7-9 to TRBJ2-7; 9 nucleotides agree with TRBD1. V was clipped by 5 bases and J by 5 bases; unmatched bases: 7. The germline CDR1 and CDR2 sequences are SEHNR and FQNEAQ (reference sequence). CDR3 length: 14 amino acids. The CDR3 nucleotides read TGTGCCAGCAGCCCTACAGGGGGCAACGACGAGCAGTACTTC. Protein: CASSPTGGNDEQYF. Together with reference TRBV7-9 and TRBJ2-7, the CDR3 gives the full variable domain: DTGVSQNPRHKITKRGQNVTFRCDPISEHNRLYWYRQTLGQGPEFLTYFQNEAQLEKSRLLSDRFSAERPKGSFSTLEIQRTEQGDSAMYLCASSPTGGNDEQYFGPGTRLTVT.

The chain employs TRBV5-5 and TRBJ2-7; D remains ambiguous. Trimming took off 4 bases at V and 3 bases at J, with 8 bases between the two ends. CDR1 is SGHKS, CDR2 YYEKEE, per germline (reference sequence). CDR3 length: 12 amino acids. CDR3 loop: CASSPTYYEQYF. CDR3 DNA sequence: TGTGCCAGCAGCCCGACTTACTACGAGCAGTACTTC.

The chain carries TRBV6-6 and TRBJ2-4, with TRBD2 matching over 7 bases. The CDR3 is 13 amino acids. V was pared by 2 bases and J by 6 bases, with 1 base of the junction left unmatched. The germline V gene has CDR1 MNHNY and CDR2 SVGAGI (reference sequence). The CDR3 DNA reads TGTGCCAGCAGTTACGGGGAGGGAAACATTCAGTACTTC. It translates to CASSYGEGNIQYF.

This clonotype was seen once. The chain is built from TRBV20-1 and TRBJ2-1; no firm D call. The V end was cut by 4 bases, the J end by 0 bases, with 7 bases between. Looked up from germline, CDR1 is DFQATT and CDR2 is SNEGSKA (reference sequence). CDR3 length: 13 residues. The CDR3 region has the DNA TGCAGTGCTATCGGCAGCTCCTACAATGAGCAGTTCTTC. This gives the protein CSAIGSSYNEQFF.

This chain joins TRBV2 and TRBJ2-1, with 10 bases fitting TRBD2. Germline-derived CDR1 and CDR2 are SNHLY and FYNNEI. The length of the CDR3 is 15 residues. Trimming removed 2 bases from V and 10 bases from J; junction bases left unmatched: 8. CDR3 DNA: TGTGCCAGCAGTGAAAGGTCTAGCGGGGGCCACGAGCAGTTCTTC. Encoded protein: CASSERSSGGHEQFF.

The chain combines TRBV7-6 with TRBJ2-3; D may be TRBD2 (5 bases). The CDR3 length is 15 residues. V was shortened by 1 base and J by 2 bases, with 10 bases between the two germline ends. Per the germline V gene, CDR1 is SGHVS and CDR2 is FNYEAQ. CDR3 nucleotides: TGTGCCAGCAGCTTAGGAGCGGCGATCACAGATACGCAGTATTTT. Its protein is CASSLGAAITDTQYF.

The V and J genes are TRBV11-2 and TRBJ1-5; no clear D gene. Germline CDR1 SGHAT, CDR2 FQNNGV. V lost 5 bases and J 4 bases, leaving 12 bases between the germline ends. The CDR3 is made up of 14 amino acids. Here the CDR3 reads CASSLGPTNQPQHF. For the CDR3, the DNA is TGTGCCAGCAGCCTCGGGCCCACAAATCAGCCCCAGCATTTT.

This rearrangement joins TRBV9 to TRBJ2-7, with 7 bases aligning to TRBD1. J was trimmed by 6 bases and V by 0 bases; bases with no gene match: 6. This CDR3 is built from 14 residues. Germline V gene data show CDR1 as SGDLS and CDR2 as YYNGEE. CDR3 sequence: CASSVGGGGGEQYF. As DNA, the CDR3 is TGTGCCAGCAGCGTAGGAGGGGGCGGCGGCGAGCAGTACTTC.

This clonotype was counted once. The chain has TRBV9 and TRBJ2-7; no firm D call. Deletions cut 4 bases from V and 7 bases from J, with 15 bases between. CDR3 length: 13 residues. Germline V CDR1 and CDR2: SGDLS, YYNGEE. Written as DNA, the CDR3 is TGTGCCAGCAGCTCCGGGCTTCAAGGTGAGCAGTACTTC. This sequence encodes CASSSGLQGEQYF.

DNA of the CDR3: TGTGCCAGCAGCGTCGAGATCGGGGGGGGACCTTATGGCTACACCTTC. Residues: CASSVEIGGGPYGYTF. The chain recombines TRBV9 with TRBJ1-2, with D perhaps TRBD1 (5 bases). The germline V gene has CDR1 SGDLS and CDR2 YYNGEE. V dropped 2 bases and J dropped 5 bases, with 19 bases sitting between them. The CDR3 has 16 amino acids.

The V gene is TRBV7-9, the J gene TRBJ2-1; 7 bases fit TRBD1. The CDR3 totals 13 residues. From germline, CDR1 is SEHNR and CDR2 FQNEAQ (reference sequence). J lost 12 bases, V lost 1 base, and 6 bases had no gene match. The CDR3 here is CASSLEAAGGQFF. In nucleotides, the CDR3 is TGTGCCAGCAGCTTAGAGGCGGCAGGGGGGCAGTTCTTC.

About this clonotype itself: The junction departs from the called germline gene at one end, perhaps through a read error. The chain links TRBV7-7 to TRBJ2-1; D is unresolved. Germline V gives CDR1 SSHAT, CDR2 FNYEAQ (reference sequence). CDR3 length: 14 amino acids. CDR3 in amino acids: CASSLGRSYNEQFF. CDR3 bases: TGTGCTAGCAGCTTAGGCAGATCCTACAATGAGCAGTTCTTC.

The gene calls are TRBV29-1 and TRBJ2-7, with D tentatively TRBD1 or TRBD2 (5 bases each). Trimming left V 4 bases short and J 6 bases short, with 7 bases between. This CDR3 has 10 amino acids. CDR1 and CDR2 from the germline V gene are SQVTM and ANQGSEA. The CDR3 here is CSVGGAEQYF. The CDR3 DNA follows: TGCAGCGTTGGAGGGGCCGAGCAGTACTTC.